A single sample gave rise to the 25 T cell receptor beta chains below, sequenced in a study of blood T cell repertoires in COVID-19. The protocol was immunoSEQ multiplex PCR, while the TCRdb copy is restricted to in-frame clones and leaves out a portion. The sample includes some 300,000 clones, 90% seen only once; the top ten take more than 0.85%. The specimen was peripheral blood. The receptors were sampled from a woman aged 40 to 50 with COVID-19, enrolled during active disease.

This rearrangement joins TRBV2 to TRBJ2-7; possibly TRBD1 for D (5 bases). CDR1 is SNHLY and CDR2 is FYNNEI in the germline V gene. The CDR3 loop spans 13 amino acids. Trimming cost V 2 bases and J 4 bases, with 9 bases left between them. CDR3 amino acids: CASSERQPYEQYF. Here the CDR3 DNA reads TGTGCCAGCAGTGAAAGACAGCCTTACGAGCAGTACTTC.

This clone was picked up one time. The chain has TRBV6-6 and TRBJ1-4; possibly TRBD1 for D (6 bases). The V end was cut by 5 bases, the J end by 5 bases, with 9 bases between. CDR1 and CDR2 (germline): MNHNY, SVGAGI (reference sequence). There are 13 residues in the CDR3. The CDR3 DNA follows: TGTGCCAGCAGTCGGCAGGGGAATGAAAAACTGTTTTTT. Residues: CASSRQGNEKLFF.

The gene calls are TRBV9 and TRBJ2-1; 11 nucleotides agree with TRBD2. The CDR3 sequence is 16 residues long. V dropped 3 bases and J dropped 3; count of bases not matched to a gene: 5. Germline V lookup: CDR1 SGDLS, CDR2 YYNGEE. Here the CDR3 reads CASSGTTSGDYNEQFF. CDR3 DNA: TGTGCCAGCAGCGGTACGACTAGCGGGGACTACAATGAGCAGTTCTTC.

J is TRBJ2-2 and V is TRBV5-1; 10 bases are a match to TRBD2. Germline V gene lookup returns CDR1 SGHRS and CDR2 YFSETQ. The CDR3 totals 16 residues. Trimming removed 2 bases from V and 1 base from J; junction bases left unmatched: 2. The CDR3 loop reads CASSFLAGENTGELFF. As DNA, the CDR3 is TGCGCCAGCAGCTTTCTAGCGGGGGAGAACACCGGGGAGCTGTTTTTT.

The J gene is TRBJ2-7, the V gene TRBV4-2; 10 nucleotides line up with TRBD1. The CDR3 loop spans 16 amino acids. The germline CDR1 and CDR2 sequences are LGHNA and YNFKEQ. Trimming at V came to 4 bases and at J to 4 bases, leaving 10 bases not matched to a gene. The CDR3 sequence: CASSPSGQGREYEQYF. DNA for the CDR3: TGTGCCAGCAGCCCCTCGGGACAGGGGAGGGAGTACGAGCAGTACTTC.

The chain is built from TRBV6-2 or TRBV6-3 and TRBJ1-5; D not certain. V shed 5 bases and J shed 4 bases, with 6 bases lying between them. There are 12 residues in the CDR3. Per germline, CDR1 MNHEY and CDR2 SVGEGT. CDR3 in amino acids: CASSPVNQPQHF. In DNA form, the CDR3 reads TGTGCCAGCAGTCCCGTTAATCAGCCCCAGCATTTT.

The chain has TRBV6-2 or TRBV6-3 and TRBJ1-6; 9 bases agree with TRBD1. Trimming at V came to 5 bases and at J to 10 bases, leaving 21 bases not matched to a gene. The CDR3 totals 19 residues. Germline loops: CDR1 MNHEY, CDR2 SVGEGT. The CDR3 reads CASSRPLRDRVVRGSPLHF. In DNA form, the CDR3 reads TGTGCCAGCAGTCGCCCCCTTCGGGACAGGGTCGTTCGAGGCTCACCCCTCCACTTT.

The gene calls are TRBV6-5 and TRBJ2-7; TRBD1 aligns across 8 bases. V gave up 4 bases and J gave up 1 base; unmatched junction bases: 3. Germline lookup yields CDR1 MNHEY and CDR2 SVGAGI. The CDR3 is made up of 14 amino acids. In DNA form, the CDR3 reads TGTGCCAGCAGTTTAAGACAGGGGTCCTACGAGCAGTACTTC. It translates to CASSLRQGSYEQYF.

This sequence joins TRBV28 and TRBJ2-5; 7 bases agree with TRBD1. Trimming took 6 bases from V and 5 from J; bases not matched to a gene: 6. Germline V lookup: CDR1 MDHEN, CDR2 SYDVKM. The CDR3 loop spans 13 amino acids. CDR3 bases: TGTGCCAGCAGGGCGACAGGGCGGGAGACCCAGTACTTC. Its translation: CASRATGRETQYF.

V and J are TRBV11-1 and TRBJ2-1; 8 bases are a match to TRBD2. The junction had 5 bases not matched to a gene; V was cut back by 1 base and J by 6 bases. The CDR3 spans 15 residues. CDR1 is SGHAT and CDR2 is FQDESV in the germline V gene (reference sequence). The CDR3 region is CASSLVSGGGNEQFF. The DNA of the CDR3 is TGTGCCAGCAGCTTAGTTTCGGGAGGGGGCAATGAGCAGTTCTTC. The full variable domain, completed using reference TRBV11-1 and TRBJ2-1, is EAEVAQSPRYKITEKSQAVAFWCDPISGHATLYWYRQILGQGPELLVQFQDESVVDDSQLPKDRFSAERLKGVDSTLKIQPAELGDSAMYLCASSLVSGGGNEQFFGPGTRLTVL.

The chain couples TRBV7-9 to TRBJ2-2, with 8 bases identical to TRBD1. CDR3 size: 16 residues. Per the germline V gene, CDR1 is SEHNR and CDR2 is FQNEAQ (reference sequence). V was pared by 8 bases and J by 6 bases, with 14 bases of the junction left unmatched. As DNA, the CDR3 is TGTGCCAGCGATAAATCAGGGGGCTTGAAATCCGGGGAGCTGTTTTTT. It is translated as CASDKSGGLKSGELFF.

This clone showed up just once. V gene TRBV7-8 combines with J gene TRBJ2-3, with D perhaps TRBD2 (7 bases). The CDR3 spans 13 residues. V shed 9 bases and J shed 5 bases, with 15 bases lying between them. Germline lookup yields CDR1 SGHVS and CDR2 FQNEAQ. The CDR3 DNA reads as TGTGCCAGAGGGGGGGGTCCCGGAGATACGCAGTATTTT. It is translated as CARGGGPGDTQYF.

This clone was picked up a small number of times. The chain couples TRBV30 to TRBJ2-7, with D tentatively TRBD1 (6 bases). The germline V and J ends were trimmed by 7 bases and 0 bases, with 13 bases remaining between them. The CDR3 has 13 residues. Germline V gene data show CDR1 as GTSNPN and CDR2 as SVGIG (reference sequence). CDR3 in DNA: TGTGCCTCCTCCAGGACAGTCTCCTACGAGCAGTACTTC. It specifies CASSRTVSYEQYF.

The J gene is TRBJ2-1, the V gene TRBV28; D ambiguous. Trimming pared 4 bases from V and 7 bases from J, leaving 2 bases between. The germline V gene has CDR1 MDHEN and CDR2 SYDVKM. The CDR3 is 10 residues long. The CDR3 loop reads CASSSNEQFF. The CDR3 DNA is TGTGCCAGCAGTTCGAATGAGCAGTTCTTC.

The chain couples TRBV3-1 (or the pseudogene TRBV3-2) to TRBJ1-6, with D possibly being TRBD1 (5 bases). CDR3 length: 13 amino acids. CDR1 is LGHDT, CDR2 YNNKEL, per germline (reference sequence). Trimming removed 4 bases at V and 6 bases at J, with 7 bases between. The CDR3 bases are TGTGCCAGCAGCCCCGGGGGTAATTCACCCCTCCACTTT. Encoded protein: CASSPGGNSPLHF.

The sample holds one count of this clone. The rearrangement links TRBV28 to TRBJ1-3; D remains ambiguous. The CDR3 loop spans 13 amino acids. Germline loops: CDR1 MDHEN, CDR2 SYDVKM. V lost 5 bases, J lost 4 bases, and 9 bases lay in between. CDR3 nucleotide sequence: TGTGCCAGCAGTCGTCCGGGGGGAAACACCATATATTTT. Translating gives CASSRPGGNTIYF. The whole variable domain, filled in from reference TRBV28 and TRBJ1-3, reads DVKVTQSSRYLVKRTGEKVFLECVQDMDHENMFWYRQDPGLGLRLIYFSYDVKMKEKGDIPEGYSVSREKKERFSLILESASTNQTSMYLCASSRPGGNTIYFGEGSWLTVV.

This clone came up once. CDR3 region: CASSLQGAAEAFF. In nucleotides, the CDR3 is TGTGCCAGCAGCTTACAGGGGGCCGCTGAAGCTTTCTTT. This chain connects TRBV7-9 to TRBJ1-1; 8 bases align to TRBD1. From germline, CDR1 is SEHNR and CDR2 FQNEAQ (reference sequence). V gave up 2 bases and J gave up 6 bases; unmatched junction bases: 2. This CDR3 is built from 13 residues.

V and J are TRBV5-1 and TRBJ2-3, with D unresolved. Trimming took off 2 bases at V and 2 bases at J, with 3 bases between the two ends. CDR1 SGHRS and CDR2 YFSETQ come from the germline V gene. This CDR3 contains 12 residues. The CDR3, as DNA: TGCGCCAGCAGCTTCAACACAGATACGCAGTATTTT. It specifies CASSFNTDTQYF.

Comments on this clone: Relative to the germline gene, one junction end is altered; a read error may explain this. The gene calls are TRBV3-1 (or the pseudogene TRBV3-2) and TRBJ1-1, with 9 bases fitting TRBD1. Germline CDR1 and CDR2: LGHDT and YNNKEL (reference sequence). The CDR3 has 14 amino acids. The CDR3 DNA reads TGTGCCACCAGCGACAGGGGGTCGAACACTGAAGCTTTCTTT. Encoded protein: CATSDRGSNTEAFF.

The chain joins TRBV4-3 to TRBJ2-1; 7 bases line up with TRBD1. Trimming cost V 0 bases and J 9 bases; bases outside gene matches: 8. The CDR3 consists of 15 residues. CDR1 LGHNA and CDR2 YSLEER come from the germline V gene. The CDR3 bases are TGCGCCAGCAGCCAAGAGGACAGGTCAAGGAGTGAGCAGTTCTTC. Residues: CASSQEDRSRSEQFF.

This clone turned up a few times. The chain uses TRBV2 and TRBJ1-1, with 9 bases lining up with TRBD1. Per germline, CDR1 SNHLY and CDR2 FYNNEI. This CDR3 spans 13 amino acids. The V gene end was trimmed by 8 bases and the J gene end by 5 bases; junction bases not matched to a gene: 6. The DNA for the CDR3 is TGTGCCAGCCAGGGACAGGGAAGAACTGAAGCTTTCTTT. Translated: CASQGQGRTEAFF.

This clone was seen only once. The chain links TRBV28 to TRBJ2-7; maybe TRBD2 (5 bases). Germline CDR1 reads MDHEN; CDR2 reads SYDVKM. V lost 5 bases and J lost 0, with 14 bases in between. This CDR3 region has 15 residues. The chain's CDR3 is CASSPPEDGSYEQYF. As DNA, the CDR3 is TGTGCCAGCAGTCCCCCGGAGGACGGCTCCTACGAGCAGTACTTC.

V is TRBV28 and J is TRBJ1-5; 9 nucleotides align to TRBD1. Looked up from germline, CDR1 is MDHEN and CDR2 is SYDVKM. This CDR3 comprises 14 residues. The ends lost 6 bases at V and 1 base at J; junction bases unmatched: 1. The CDR3 loop reads CASRGQGSNQPQHF. The CDR3 nucleotides read TGTGCCAGCAGGGGACAGGGAAGCAATCAGCCCCAGCATTTT.

The chain combines TRBV4-1 with TRBJ2-5; TRBD1 is a possible D gene (5 bases). CDR1 is MGHRA, CDR2 YSYEKL, per germline. V was clipped by 3 bases and J by 3 bases, with 20 bases between them. This CDR3 has 17 residues. The CDR3 sequence: CASSHPTASIIKETQYF. CDR3 in DNA: TGCGCCAGCAGCCACCCGACAGCCTCCATAATTAAAGAGACCCAGTACTTC.

This chain uses TRBV30 with TRBJ1-2, with TRBD1 identical over 8 bases. CDR3 length equals 13 residues. In germline, CDR1 is GTSNPN, CDR2 SVGIG (reference sequence). Germline trimming cut 0 bases from V and 4 bases from J; bases unmatched to any gene: 1. The CDR3 bases are TGTGCCTGGAGTGTGGACAGGGTCTATGGCTACACCTTC. Its protein product is CAWSVDRVYGYTF.